What follows are 16 T cell receptor beta chains derived from one specimen sequenced in a study of beta chain features in type 1 diabetes. Study findings and constraints: TCRB CDR3s from Type 1 diabetes patients were moderately but significantly shorter in all four CD4+ subsets.

These receptors' targets are unknown. Expressed TCRB transcripts were sequenced because the entire RNA isolate underwent reverse transcription. TCRdb's table, derived via immunoSEQ multiplex PCR, lists solely in-frame clones and lacks some. The table has around 250,000 clones, approximately 15% seen once. Sequences were obtained from naive CD4+ T cells from blood. The receptor source for this set is a young man with type 1 diabetes.

This rearrangement joins TRBV27 to TRBJ1-5; D may be TRBD1 (5 bases). This CDR3 region has 14 residues. In germline, CDR1 is MNHEY, CDR2 SMNVEV (reference sequence). Trimming removed 2 bases at V and 3 bases at J, with 8 bases between. This CDR3 is CASSLAGPNQPQHF. In DNA, the CDR3 is TGTGCCAGCAGTTTAGCAGGGCCCAATCAGCCCCAGCATTTT.

The chain combines TRBV11-2 with TRBJ1-1; maybe TRBD1 (5 bases). Trimming pared 5 bases from V and 2 bases from J, leaving 9 bases between. CDR3 length equals 13 residues. Germline V gene sequence: CDR1 SGHAT, CDR2 FQNNGV. The CDR3 nucleotides read TGTGCCAGCAGCATTGGACAAAACACTGAAGCTTTCTTT. Translated, it gives CASSIGQNTEAFF.

This CDR3 is CASSEETGEQFF. CDR3 nucleotide sequence: TGCGCCAGCAGTGAAGAAACGGGTGAGCAGTTCTTC. V gene TRBV10-1 combines with J gene TRBJ2-1; D not resolved. Germline lookup yields CDR1 WNHNN and CDR2 SYGVQD (reference sequence). The V and J ends lost 3 bases and 9 bases respectively, with 9 bases between them. There are 12 residues in the CDR3.

This clone appeared a single time. The chain combines TRBV18 with TRBJ2-7; a possible D gene is TRBD1 (6 bases). The germline V gene encodes CDR1 KGHSH and CDR2 LQKENI. The germline V and J ends were trimmed by 3 bases and 5 bases, with 14 bases remaining between them. The CDR3 runs 14 residues. CDR3 loop: CASSPTDRPHEQYF. CDR3 DNA sequence: TGTGCCAGCTCACCGACCGACAGGCCCCACGAGCAGTACTTC.

This clone was recorded a few times. CDR3 nucleotides: TGCGCCAGCAGCTCGGCAGCGACTGATACGCAGTATTTT. Translating it yields CASSSAATDTQYF. V gene TRBV5-1 combines with J gene TRBJ2-3; D uncertain. Germline loops: CDR1 SGHRS, CDR2 YFSETQ. Trimming took 3 bases from V and 6 from J, leaving 11 bases between them. The CDR3 spans 13 residues.

This clone was seen only a few times. V is TRBV5-1 and J is TRBJ2-7, with D possibly TRBD1 on 5 matching bases. CDR1 and CDR2 (germline): SGHRS, YFSETQ. The CDR3 length is 15 residues. V was pared by 0 bases and J by 2 bases, with 12 bases between. The CDR3 reads CASSLEQGPTYEQYF. The CDR3 region has the DNA TGCGCCAGCAGCTTGGAGCAGGGCCCAACCTACGAGCAGTACTTC.

This sequence joins TRBV2 and TRBJ2-1, with D perhaps TRBD2 (6 bases). From germline, CDR1 is SNHLY and CDR2 FYNNEI. The CDR3 consists of 14 residues. V was trimmed by 1 base and J by 9 bases, leaving 13 bases between them. CDR3 protein: CASSEGGGFGEQFF. The CDR3 DNA sequence: TGTGCCAGCAGTGAAGGGGGAGGCTTTGGTGAGCAGTTCTTC.

This clone has only a few counts. The genes are TRBV6-5 and TRBJ2-1; TRBD1 agrees at 9 bases. CDR1 is MNHEY, CDR2 SVGAGI, per germline. The CDR3 totals 15 residues. V dropped 4 bases and J dropped 13; count of bases not matched to a gene: 14. The CDR3 DNA reads TGTGCCAGCAGTTCGACCGGGACAGGGATAGAGTCTCAGTTCTTC. Its protein is CASSSTGTGIESQFF.

This rearrangement joins TRBV6-5 to TRBJ2-7; weak D call: TRBD1 (6 bases). Trimming cost V 1 base and J 4 bases, with 14 bases left between them. The CDR3 is 15 residues long. Per germline, CDR1 MNHEY and CDR2 SVGAGI. CDR3 protein: CASSYWTVDPYEQYF. DNA for the CDR3: TGTGCCAGCAGTTACTGGACAGTCGACCCTTACGAGCAGTACTTC.

The chain joins TRBV6-5 to TRBJ1-5; 7 bases line up with TRBD1. This CDR3 contains 14 residues. Trimming at V came to 5 bases and at J to 3 bases, leaving 4 bases not matched to a gene. The germline CDR1 and CDR2 sequences are MNHEY and SVGAGI. The CDR3 loop reads CASSHGQVNQPQHF. The CDR3 DNA reads TGTGCCAGCAGTCATGGACAGGTCAATCAGCCCCAGCATTTT.

The gene calls are TRBV5-6 and TRBJ2-1; 7 bases fit TRBD1. V gave up 0 bases and J gave up 7 bases; unmatched junction bases: 10. Germline assignment: CDR1 SGHDT and CDR2 YYEEEE. This CDR3 spans 16 amino acids. The CDR3 here is CASSLATGVGGNEQFF. CDR3 bases: TGTGCCAGCAGCTTGGCTACAGGGGTCGGCGGGAATGAGCAGTTCTTC.

This clone was seen more than once but under ten times. The rearrangement links TRBV4-2 to TRBJ2-7; 7 bases line up with TRBD1. Looked up from germline, CDR1 is LGHNA and CDR2 is YNFKEQ. The V and J ends lost 2 bases and 4 bases, in that order; junction bases with no gene match: 2. The CDR3 has 13 residues. The CDR3: CASSQTGQYEQYF. CDR3 DNA sequence: TGTGCCAGCAGCCAAACGGGACAGTACGAGCAGTACTTC.

The chain recombines TRBV5-1 with TRBJ2-5; tentative D call: TRBD1 (5 bases). V dropped 2 bases and J dropped 2 bases, with 7 bases sitting between them. CDR1 is SGHRS and CDR2 is YFSETQ in the germline V gene. The CDR3 has 13 amino acids. This CDR3 reads CASSLRTQETQYF. CDR3 bases: TGCGCCAGCAGCTTAAGGACACAAGAGACCCAGTACTTC.

The chain combines TRBV19 with TRBJ2-5; D gene unclear. From germline, CDR1 is LNHDA and CDR2 SQIVND (reference sequence). V lost 6 bases and J 0 bases, leaving 2 bases between the germline ends. This CDR3 comprises 11 residues. CDR3 region: CASSNQETQYF. DNA for the CDR3: TGTGCCAGTAGCAACCAAGAGACCCAGTACTTC. The whole variable domain, filled in from reference TRBV19 and TRBJ2-5, reads DGGITQSPKYLFRKEGQNVTLSCEQNLNHDAMYWYRQDPGQGLRLIYYSQIVNDFQKGDIAEGYSVSREKKESFPLTVTSAQKNPTAFYLCASSNQETQYFGPGTRLLVL.

This clone was seen a handful of times. This chain uses TRBV29-1 with TRBJ2-1; 7 nucleotides align to TRBD2. V lost 7 bases and J lost 7; bases outside the gene matches: 10. Germline CDR1 SQVTM, CDR2 ANQGSEA. The CDR3 extends over 13 amino acids. The DNA of the CDR3 is TGCAGCGGCGGACTAGTGTTGAAGAATGAGCAGTTCTTC. It translates to CSGGLVLKNEQFF.

The DNA of the CDR3 is TGCGCCAGCAGCACTGGCGGGACGGGCCAAGAGACCCAGTACTTC. This encodes CASSTGGTGQETQYF. This chain uses TRBV5-1 with TRBJ2-5; D perhaps matches TRBD2 (6 bases). The CDR3 spans 15 residues. Germline V gene sequence: CDR1 SGHRS, CDR2 YFSETQ. Trimming removed 4 bases from V and 1 base from J, with 14 bases in between.